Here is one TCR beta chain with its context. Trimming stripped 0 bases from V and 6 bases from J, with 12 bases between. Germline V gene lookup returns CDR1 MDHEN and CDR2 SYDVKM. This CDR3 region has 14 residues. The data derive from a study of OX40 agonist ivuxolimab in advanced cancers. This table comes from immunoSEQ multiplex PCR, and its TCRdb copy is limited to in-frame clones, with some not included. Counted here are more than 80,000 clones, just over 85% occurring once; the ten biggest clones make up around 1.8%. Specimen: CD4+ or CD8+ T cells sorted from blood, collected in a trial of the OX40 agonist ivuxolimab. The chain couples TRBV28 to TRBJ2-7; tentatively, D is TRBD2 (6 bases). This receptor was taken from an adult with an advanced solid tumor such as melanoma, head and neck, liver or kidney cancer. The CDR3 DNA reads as TGTGCCAGCAGTTTATGGGGGGGAGGTTCCGAGCAGTACTTC. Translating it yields CASSLWGGGSEQYF.